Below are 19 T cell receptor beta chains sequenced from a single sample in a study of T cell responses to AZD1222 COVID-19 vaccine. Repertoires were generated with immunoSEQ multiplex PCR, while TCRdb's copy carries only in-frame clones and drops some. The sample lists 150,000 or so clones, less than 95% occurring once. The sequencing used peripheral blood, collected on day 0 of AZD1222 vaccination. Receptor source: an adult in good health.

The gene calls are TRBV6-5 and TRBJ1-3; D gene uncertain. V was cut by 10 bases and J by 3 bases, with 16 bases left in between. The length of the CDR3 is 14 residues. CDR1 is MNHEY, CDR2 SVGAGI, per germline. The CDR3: CATWNAEGGNTIYF. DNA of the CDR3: TGTGCCACCTGGAACGCCGAAGGTGGAAACACCATATATTTT.

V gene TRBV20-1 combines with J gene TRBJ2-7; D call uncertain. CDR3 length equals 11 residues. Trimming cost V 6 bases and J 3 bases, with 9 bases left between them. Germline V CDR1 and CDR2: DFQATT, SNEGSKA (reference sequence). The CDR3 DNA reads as TGCAGTGCCCCTCGACTCTACGAGCAGTACTTC. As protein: CSAPRLYEQYF.

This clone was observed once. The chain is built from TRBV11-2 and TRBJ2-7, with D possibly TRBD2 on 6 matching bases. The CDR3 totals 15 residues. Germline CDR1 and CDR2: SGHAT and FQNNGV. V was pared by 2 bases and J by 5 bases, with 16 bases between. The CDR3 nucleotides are TGTGCCAGCAGCTTAAGTTGGCAGGGAGGCCACGAGCAGTACTTC. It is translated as CASSLSWQGGHEQYF.

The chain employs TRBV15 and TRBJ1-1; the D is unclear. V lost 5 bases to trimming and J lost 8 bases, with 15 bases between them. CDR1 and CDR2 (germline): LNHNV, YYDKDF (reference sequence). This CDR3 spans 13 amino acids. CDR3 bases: TGTGCCACCAGCGCTCTACGGGGAGGGGAAGCTTTCTTT. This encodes CATSALRGGEAFF.

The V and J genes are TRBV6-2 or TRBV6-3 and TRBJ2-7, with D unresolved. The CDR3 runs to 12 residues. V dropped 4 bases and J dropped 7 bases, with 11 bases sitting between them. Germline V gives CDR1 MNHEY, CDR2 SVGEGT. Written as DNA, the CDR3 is TGTGCCAGCAGTTTAGACACCCTTGAGCAGTACTTC. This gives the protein CASSLDTLEQYF.

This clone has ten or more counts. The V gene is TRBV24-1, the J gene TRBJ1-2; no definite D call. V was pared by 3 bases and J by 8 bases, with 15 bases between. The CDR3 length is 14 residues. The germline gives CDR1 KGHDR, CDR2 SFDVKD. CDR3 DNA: TGTGCCACCAGTGATATTGGGCCCGGCCAGGGCTACACCTTC. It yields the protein CATSDIGPGQGYTF.

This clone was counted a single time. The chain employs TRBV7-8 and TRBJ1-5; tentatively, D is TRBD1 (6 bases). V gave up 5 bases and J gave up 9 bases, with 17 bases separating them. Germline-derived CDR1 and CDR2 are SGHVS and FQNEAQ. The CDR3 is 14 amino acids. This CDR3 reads CASSLQGDGWPQHF. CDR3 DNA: TGTGCCAGCAGCCTACAGGGAGACGGGTGGCCCCAGCATTTT.

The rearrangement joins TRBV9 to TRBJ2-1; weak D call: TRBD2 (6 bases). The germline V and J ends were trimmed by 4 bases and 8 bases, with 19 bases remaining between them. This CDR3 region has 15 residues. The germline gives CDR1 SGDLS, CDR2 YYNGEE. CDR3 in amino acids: CASSPRGGTGDEQFF. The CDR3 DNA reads TGTGCCAGCAGCCCTAGGGGCGGGACGGGGGATGAGCAGTTCTTC.

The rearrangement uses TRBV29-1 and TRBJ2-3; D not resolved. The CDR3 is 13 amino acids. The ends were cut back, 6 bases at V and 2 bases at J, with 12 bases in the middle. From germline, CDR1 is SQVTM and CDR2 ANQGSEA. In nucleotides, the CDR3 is TGCAGCGTGCTTGCGGCAGACACAGATACGCAGTATTTT. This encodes CSVLAADTDTQYF.

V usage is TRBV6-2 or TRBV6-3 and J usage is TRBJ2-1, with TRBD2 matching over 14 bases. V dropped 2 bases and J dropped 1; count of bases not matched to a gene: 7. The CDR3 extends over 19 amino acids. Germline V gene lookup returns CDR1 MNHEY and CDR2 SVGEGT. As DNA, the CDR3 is TGTGCCAGCAGTTACCAGACTAGCGGGAGGGGAACGTCCTACAATGAGCAGTTCTTC. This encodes CASSYQTSGRGTSYNEQFF.

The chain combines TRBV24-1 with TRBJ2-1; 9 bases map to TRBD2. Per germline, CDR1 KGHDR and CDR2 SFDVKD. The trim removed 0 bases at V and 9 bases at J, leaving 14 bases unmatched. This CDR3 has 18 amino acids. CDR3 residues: CATSDLGSGLAGPGEQFF. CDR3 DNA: TGTGCCACCAGTGATTTGGGATCGGGGCTAGCGGGACCCGGTGAGCAGTTCTTC.

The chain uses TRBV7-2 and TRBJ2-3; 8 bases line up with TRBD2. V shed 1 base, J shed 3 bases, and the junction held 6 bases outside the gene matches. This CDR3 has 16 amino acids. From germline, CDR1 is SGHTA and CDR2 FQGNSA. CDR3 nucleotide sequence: TGTGCCAGCAGCTTAGAAGGCGGCGGGAGGACAGATACGCAGTATTTT. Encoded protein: CASSLEGGGRTDTQYF. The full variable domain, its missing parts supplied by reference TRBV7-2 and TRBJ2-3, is GAGVSQSPSNKVTEKGKDVELRCDPISGHTALYWYRQSLGQGLEFLIYFQGNSAPDKSGLPSDRFSAERTGGSVSTLTIQRTQQEDSAVYLCASSLEGGGRTDTQYFGPGTRLTVL.

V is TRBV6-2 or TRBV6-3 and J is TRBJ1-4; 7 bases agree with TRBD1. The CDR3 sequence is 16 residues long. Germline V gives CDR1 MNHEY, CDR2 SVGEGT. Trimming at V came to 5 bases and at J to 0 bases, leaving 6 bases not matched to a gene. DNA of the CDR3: TGTGCCAGCAGTGACGGACAGGCGACAACTAATGAAAAACTGTTTTTT. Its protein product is CASSDGQATTNEKLFF.

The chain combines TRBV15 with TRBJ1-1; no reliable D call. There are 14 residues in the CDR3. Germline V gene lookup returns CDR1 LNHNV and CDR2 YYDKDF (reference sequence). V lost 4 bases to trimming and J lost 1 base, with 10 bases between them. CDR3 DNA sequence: TGTGCCACCAGCACAAGCGGAACGAACACTGAAGCTTTCTTT. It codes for CATSTSGTNTEAFF.

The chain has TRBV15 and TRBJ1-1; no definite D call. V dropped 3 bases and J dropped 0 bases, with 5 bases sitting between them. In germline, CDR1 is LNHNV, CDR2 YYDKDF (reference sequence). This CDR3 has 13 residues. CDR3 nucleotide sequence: TGTGCCACCAGCAGCACATTGAACACTGAAGCTTTCTTT. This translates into CATSSTLNTEAFF.

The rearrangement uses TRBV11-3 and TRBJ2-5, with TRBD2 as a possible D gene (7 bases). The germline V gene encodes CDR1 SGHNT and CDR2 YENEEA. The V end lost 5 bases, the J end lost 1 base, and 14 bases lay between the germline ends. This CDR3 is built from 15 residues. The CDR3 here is CASSKGGVIQETQYF. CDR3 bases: TGTGCCAGCAGCAAAGGGGGGGTCATCCAAGAGACCCAGTACTTC. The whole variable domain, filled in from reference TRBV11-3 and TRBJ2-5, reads EAGVVQSPRYKIIEKKQPVAFWCNPISGHNTLYWYLQNLGQGPELLIRYENEEAVDDSQLPKDRFSAERLKGVDSTLKIQPAELGDSAVYLCASSKGGVIQETQYFGPGTRLLVL.

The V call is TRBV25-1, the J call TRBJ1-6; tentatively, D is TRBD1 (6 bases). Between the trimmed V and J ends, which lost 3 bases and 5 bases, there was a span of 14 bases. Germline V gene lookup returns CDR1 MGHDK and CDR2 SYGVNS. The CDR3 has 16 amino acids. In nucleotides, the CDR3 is TGTGCCAGCAGTGATCTCAGGGGTAGCAATAATTCACCCCTCCACTTT. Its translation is CASSDLRGSNNSPLHF.

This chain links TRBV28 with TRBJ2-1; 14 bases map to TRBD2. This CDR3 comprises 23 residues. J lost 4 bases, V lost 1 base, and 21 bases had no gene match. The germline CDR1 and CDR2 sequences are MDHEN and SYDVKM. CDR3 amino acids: CASSLFELWTSGRPPAQYNEQFF. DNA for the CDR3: TGTGCCAGCAGTTTATTTGAATTGTGGACTAGCGGGAGGCCACCCGCCCAATACAATGAGCAGTTCTTC.

The CDR3 DNA is TGTGCCAGCAGTTACTATGCCAGTAATGAGCAGTTCTTC. Encoded protein: CASSYYASNEQFF. The chain links TRBV6-2 or TRBV6-3 to TRBJ2-1; D ambiguous. V dropped 1 base and J dropped 7 bases, with 8 bases sitting between them. CDR1 and CDR2 from the germline V gene are MNHEY and SVGEGT. The CDR3 length is 13 residues.